This T cell receptor beta chain was sequenced during a study of T cells in Graves' hyperthyroidism and ophthalmopathy. In its sample, this clonotype was seen a few times. Its target is not known. Study-wide results and caveats: The majority of expanded thyroid clonotypes above 0.001 also appeared in blood.

Regions amplified from RNA transcripts were the TCR beta CDR3 regions. HTBI primers were the set used in a first-round RT-PCR of the TCR CDR3. In TCRdb, the multiplex PCR reads were re-called with MiXCR into one record per CDR3 protein. Of around 700,000 distinct CDR3 sequences in the sample, approximately 40% were seen once. Stability of Graves' hyperthyroidism was defined as absent ophthalmopathy progression within 18 months. These patients, aged 18 to 65, had recently diagnosed hyperthyroidism lasting under 2 months. V was trimmed by 8 bases and J by 1 base, leaving 15 bases between them. The CDR3 extends over 14 amino acids.

The sequence came from a woman aged 40-49 years with Graves' hyperthyroidism. The sample was blood. The V call is TRBV12-3 or TRBV12-4, the J call TRBJ2-7, with TRBD1 as a possible D gene (6 bases). CDR3 protein: CASSSGQRSYEQYF. The CDR3 coding sequence is TGTGCCAGCTCTTCCGGACAGAGATCCTACGAGCAGTACTTC.